Sequencing of this T cell receptor beta chain was carried out in a study of early T cells in non-severe SARS-CoV-2 infection. TCRdb fed the 5' RACE reads into MiXCR, producing one record per CDR3 protein. The data contain some 40,000 distinct CDR3 sequences, roughly 4.3% of them singletons. The table lists this clonotype with a few counts. CDR3 size: 13 residues. Germline CDR1 reads SGDLS; CDR2 reads YYNGEE. V was shortened by 0 bases and J by 7 bases, with 8 bases between the two germline ends. The chain employs TRBV9 and TRBJ2-1; D gene uncertain. The clonotype comes from an adult who was a healthcare worker with PCR-confirmed SARS-CoV-2 infection or an uninfected control (not recorded which). Sequencing input: whole blood. This CDR3 is CASSVDLWNEQFF. DNA for the CDR3: TGTGCCAGCAGCGTAGACTTATGGAATGAGCAGTTCTTC.